This is a list of T cell receptor beta chains from one sample in a study of immune evolution from preneoplasia to lung adenocarcinoma. Some clones are missing from TCRdb's copy, which holds only in-frame ones; the method was immunoSEQ multiplex PCR. The repertoire includes a few thousand clones, 83% of them detected once, and less than 9.5% sits in the top ten. The sequencing input was FFPE adjacent normal lung tissue. These TCRs come from a person aged 65-85 years with lung adenocarcinoma. The CDR3 runs from the conserved cysteine through the conserved F or W. Fields, in order: V gene, clone size, D gene, J gene, CDR3 DNA, CDR3 protein. The D gene is left open where the match is weak. Part of the rows lack a size; the others show once, few, many or a class for expanded clones.

TRBV2	-	-	TRBJ1-2	TGTGCCAGCAGTGAACAGGGCATTAACTATGGCTACACCTTC	CASSEQGINYGYTF
TRBV5-1	-	TRBD1	TRBJ2-5	TGCGCCAGCAGCAGTTCCGGGACAGGGGAGAAGACCCAGTACTTC	CASSSSGTGEKTQYF
TRBV5-4	-	TRBD1	TRBJ1-1	TGTGCCAGCAGCTTAGATGCTACAGGGGCGGACACTGAAGCTTTCTTT	CASSLDATGADTEAFF
TRBV4-1	-	TRBD2	TRBJ2-2	TGCGCCAGCAGCCAAGAGGGAGGGGCCCTCACCGGGGAGCTGTTTTTT	CASSQEGGALTGELFF
TRBV19	-	TRBD1	TRBJ2-1	TGTGCCAGCAGAGGGGTGGGACAGTCCTACAATGAGCAGTTCTTC	CASRGVGQSYNEQFF
TRBV6-5	few	TRBD1	TRBJ1-2	TGTGCCAGCACTCGATTGACAGGGACGGGTGATGGCTACACCTTC	CASTRLTGTGDGYTF
TRBV6-1	-	TRBD1	TRBJ2-5	TGTGCCAGCACCACGGACAGGGGACGAGAGACCCAGTACTTC	CASTTDRGRETQYF
TRBV28	-	-	TRBJ2-7	TGTGCCAGCACCCCGGCAGGGAAAACCTCCTACGAGCAGTACTTC	CASTPAGKTSYEQYF
TRBV28	-	TRBD2	TRBJ2-2	TGTGCCAGCAGTTTAACTAGCGTCGCCGGGGAGCTGTTTTTT	CASSLTSVAGELFF
TRBV6-5	-	TRBD1	TRBJ1-1	TGTGCCAGCGGGCAGGGGGCGCGAAACACTGAAGCTTTCTTT	CASGQGARNTEAFF
TRBV11-1	-	-	TRBJ1-1	TGTGCCAGCAGCTTAGGAACCTTGGAAGCTTTCTTT	CASSLGTLEAFF
TRBV7-3	once	TRBD2	TRBJ2-1	TGTGCCAGCAGCTTGGGCGGGGGGGAGTTTGAGCAGTTCTTC	CASSLGGGEFEQFF
TRBV6-1	once	TRBD1	TRBJ2-7	TGTGCCAGCAGAGGGGACAGGGTTGCTATCAGTGGGCAGTACTTC	CASRGDRVAISGQYF
TRBV30	-	-	TRBJ1-3	TGTGCCTGGAGTACGGGGTCCACTTCTGGAAACACCATATATTTT	CAWSTGSTSGNTIYF
TRBV7-8	large	-	TRBJ2-7	TGTGCCAGCAGCTTAACGCCAGGAGGAACCTACGAGCAGTACTTC	CASSLTPGGTYEQYF
TRBV7-9	-	-	TRBJ1-1	TGTGCCAGCAGCCTTTTTCCCGTACCTCCGGGGGCTCGGGGAGAAGCTTTCTTT	CASSLFPVPPGARGEAFF
TRBV5-4	-	-	TRBJ2-1	TGTGCCAGCAGCACTACAGGAGGCGGTGAGCAGTTCTTC	CASSTTGGGEQFF
TRBV15	-	-	TRBJ2-7	TGTGCCACCAGCAGAGATCCCCAACAGGGAGGGCTGTACGAGCAGTACTTC	CATSRDPQQGGLYEQYF
TRBV6-1	-	-	TRBJ1-3	TGTGCCAGCATGGCAGGCCCCTCTGGAAACACCATATATTTT	CASMAGPSGNTIYF
TRBV6-6	-	-	TRBJ1-5	TGTGCCAGCCGAGGAGGGGGTGTCAATCAGCCCCAGCATTTT	CASRGGGVNQPQHF
TRBV7-8	-	TRBD1	TRBJ2-7	TGTGCCAGCAGCGCAGTAGGACAGGACTACGAGCAGTACTTC	CASSAVGQDYEQYF
TRBV29-1	-	-	TRBJ2-7	TGCAGCGTTGTAGTAGGGTTAGGCTACGAGCAGTACTTC	CSVVVGLGYEQYF
TRBV27	-	-	TRBJ1-6	TGTGCCAGCAGTTTCGCTAATTCACCCCTCCACTTT	CASSFANSPLHF
TRBV4-1	-	-	TRBJ2-1	TGCGCCAGCAGCCCTGGACAGACAACAGCCTACAATGAGCAGTTCTTC	CASSPGQTTAYNEQFF
TRBV10-2	-	TRBD2	TRBJ2-1	TGCGCCAGCAGTACTAGCGGGAGTGCATGGAATGAGCAGTTCTTC	CASSTSGSAWNEQFF
TRBV5-6	-	TRBD2	TRBJ2-5	TGTGCCAGCAGCTGGGGACTAGCGGGGGAGACCCAGTACTTC	CASSWGLAGETQYF
TRBV2	-	TRBD1	TRBJ2-3	TGTGCCAGCAGTACCGACAGGGGATATAGCACAGATACGCAGTATTTT	CASSTDRGYSTDTQYF
TRBV5-1	-	-	TRBJ2-7	TGCGCCAGCAGCTTGCTTGGTGGGAGCCGGGAAGAGCAGTACTTC	CASSLLGGSREEQYF
TRBV11-2	few	-	TRBJ2-5	TGTGCCAGCAGCTTAGGAGTCAAAGAGACCCAGTACTTC	CASSLGVKETQYF
TRBV4-1	-	-	TRBJ1-6	TGCGCCAGCAGCCAATCCCCGGGAGCTAATTCACCCCTCCACTTT	CASSQSPGANSPLHF
TRBV28	-	-	TRBJ1-2	TGTGCCAGCAGTTTAATGGGGGGGCAGTCTAACTATGGCTACACCTTC	CASSLMGGQSNYGYTF
TRBV29-1	-	TRBD2	TRBJ2-7	TGCAGCGTATGGACTAGCGGGGCCCCTTACGAGCAGTACTTC	CSVWTSGAPYEQYF
TRBV6-4	-	TRBD2	TRBJ2-1	TGTGCCAGCAGTGTTGCCGGGACTACCAACTACAATGAGCAGTTCTTC	CASSVAGTTNYNEQFF
TRBV30	-	-	TRBJ2-3	TGTGCCTGGAGCCTACCTGTGGGGATCACAGATACGCAGTATTTT	CAWSLPVGITDTQYF
TRBV6-1	few	TRBD2	TRBJ2-1	TGTGCCAGCAGGTTTACTAGCGGGACCAATGAGCAGTTCTTC	CASRFTSGTNEQFF
TRBV19	few	TRBD1	TRBJ1-2	TGTGCCAGTAGTGCAACAGGGGAAGCATATGGCTACACCTTC	CASSATGEAYGYTF
TRBV28	-	TRBD2	TRBJ2-3	TGTGCCAGCAGGGAAGCGGGAGCTACCACAGATACGCAGTATTTT	CASREAGATTDTQYF
TRBV6-5	once	TRBD1	TRBJ1-3	TGTGCCAGCACCTCGGGACAGCCAGGGGGAAACACCATATATTTT	CASTSGQPGGNTIYF
TRBV28	-	-	TRBJ1-2	TGTGCCAGCAGCCAGAATAGGGAGGCTGGCTACACCTTC	CASSQNREAGYTF
TRBV5-1	-	TRBD1	TRBJ2-7	TGCGCCAGCAGCTCGACGACAGGGGGCGTCACGCGCGAGCAGTACTTC	CASSSTTGGVTREQYF
TRBV6-1	-	-	TRBJ1-5	TGTGCCAGCAGTGAAATCTATCCAGGGGGCAATCAGCCCCAGCATTTT	CASSEIYPGGNQPQHF
TRBV4-1	once	-	TRBJ1-3	TGCGCCAGCAGCCTTATCCAGTCCTCTGGAAACACCATATATTTT	CASSLIQSSGNTIYF
TRBV29-1	-	-	TRBJ1-2	TGCAGCGTTGATAGTTCCTATGGCTACACCTTC	CSVDSSYGYTF
TRBV6-5	-	-	TRBJ2-3	TGTGCCAGCAGCCTACTAGTAACAGATACGCAGTATTTT	CASSLLVTDTQYF
TRBV27	-	-	TRBJ2-7	TGTGCCAGCAGTTTATTCCGACCTCCCTACGAGCAGTACTTC	CASSLFRPPYEQYF
TRBV27	few	TRBD1	TRBJ1-4	TGTGCCAGCAGTTTCTCAGGTCTTGGACAGGCTAATGAAAAACTGTTTTTT	CASSFSGLGQANEKLFF
TRBV23-1	large	TRBD1	TRBJ1-1	TGCGCCAGCAGTCAATTTGGAGACAGGGGGAAGAACACTGAAGCTTTCTTT	CASSQFGDRGKNTEAFF
TRBV5-4	-	TRBD2	TRBJ2-3	TGTGCCAGCAGCATCCGGACTAGCGGATCAGATACGCAGTATTTT	CASSIRTSGSDTQYF
TRBV10-3	-	-	TRBJ2-1	TGTGCCATCAGTGTGGGAGACTCTACCCCCGCGCTCTTC	CAISVGDSTPALF